The source of this TCR beta chain is a study of blood T cell repertoires in COVID-19. Study as a whole: T cells, B-cell-depleted T cells, or PBMCs supplied cDNA or gDNA.

Profiled with immunoSEQ multiplex PCR; TCRdb holds only in-frame clones, not every one. Of approximately 38,000 clones in the sample, 70% to 90% were seen once. The germline gives CDR1 LNHDA, CDR2 SQIVND (reference sequence). With 10 bases clipped from V and 5 bases from J, the junction kept 23 bases outside the gene matches. CDR3 length: 18 residues. The sequence derives from a man in his 60s with COVID-19, enrolled during active disease. Sequenced sample: peripheral blood. This chain links TRBV19 with TRBJ2-7, with 10 bases that match TRBD2. The CDR3 coding sequence is TGTGCCACCAGTGCTAGGACAGGGCTTCTAGCGGGAGTGGACGAGCAGTACTTC. Residues: CATSARTGLLAGVDEQYF. The full variable domain, its missing parts supplied by reference TRBV19 and TRBJ2-7, is DGGITQSPKYLFRKEGQNVTLSCEQNLNHDAMYWYRQDPGQGLRLIYYSQIVNDFQKGDIAEGYSVSREKKESFPLTVTSAQKNPTAFYLCATSARTGLLAGVDEQYFGPGTRLTVT.